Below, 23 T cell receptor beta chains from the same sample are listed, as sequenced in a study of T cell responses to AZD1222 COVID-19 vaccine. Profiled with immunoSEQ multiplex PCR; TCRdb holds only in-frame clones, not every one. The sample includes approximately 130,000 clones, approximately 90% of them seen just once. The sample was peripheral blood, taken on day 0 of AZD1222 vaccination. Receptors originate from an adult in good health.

DNA for the CDR3: TGTGCCACCGGACTAGCGGGCACAGATACGCAGTATTTT. Amino acids: CATGLAGTDTQYF. The chain joins TRBV27 to TRBJ2-3, with 10 bases that match TRBD2. Germline CDR1 and CDR2: MNHEY and SMNVEV (reference sequence). V shed 10 bases, J shed 1 base, and the junction held 2 bases outside the gene matches. This CDR3 comprises 13 residues.

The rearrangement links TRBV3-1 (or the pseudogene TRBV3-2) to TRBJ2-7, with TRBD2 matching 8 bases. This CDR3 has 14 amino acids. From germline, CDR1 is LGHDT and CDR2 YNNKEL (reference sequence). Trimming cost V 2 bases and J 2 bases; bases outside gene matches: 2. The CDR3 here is CASSQSGSAYEQYF. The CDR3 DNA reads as TGTGCCAGCAGCCAAAGCGGGAGCGCCTACGAGCAGTACTTC.

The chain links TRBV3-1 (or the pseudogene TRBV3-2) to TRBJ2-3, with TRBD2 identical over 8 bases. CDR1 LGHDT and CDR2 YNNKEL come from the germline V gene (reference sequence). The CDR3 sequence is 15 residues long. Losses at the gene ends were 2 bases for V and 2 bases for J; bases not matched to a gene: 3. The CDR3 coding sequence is TGTGCCAGCAGCCAACGCGGGGGGCCCACAGATACGCAGTATTTT. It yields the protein CASSQRGGPTDTQYF.

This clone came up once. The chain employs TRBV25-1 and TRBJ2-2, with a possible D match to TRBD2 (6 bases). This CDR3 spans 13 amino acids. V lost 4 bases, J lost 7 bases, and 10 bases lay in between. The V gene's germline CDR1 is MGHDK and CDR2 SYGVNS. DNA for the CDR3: TGTGCCAGCAGTGGACTAGGGATCGGGGAGCTGTTTTTT. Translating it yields CASSGLGIGELFF.

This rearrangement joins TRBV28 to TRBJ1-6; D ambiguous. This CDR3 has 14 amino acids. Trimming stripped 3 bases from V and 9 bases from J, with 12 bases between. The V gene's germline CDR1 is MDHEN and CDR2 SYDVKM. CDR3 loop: CASSLGTLGSPLHF. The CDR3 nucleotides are TGTGCCAGCAGTTTGGGTACTTTGGGTTCACCCCTCCACTTT.

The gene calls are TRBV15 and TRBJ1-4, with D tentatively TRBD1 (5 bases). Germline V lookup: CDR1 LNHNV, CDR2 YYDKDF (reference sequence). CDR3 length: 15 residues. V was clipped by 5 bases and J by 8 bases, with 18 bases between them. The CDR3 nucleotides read TGTGCCACCAGCGAGGAGAGGGACGCGAGCGAAAAACTGTTTTTT. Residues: CATSEERDASEKLFF.

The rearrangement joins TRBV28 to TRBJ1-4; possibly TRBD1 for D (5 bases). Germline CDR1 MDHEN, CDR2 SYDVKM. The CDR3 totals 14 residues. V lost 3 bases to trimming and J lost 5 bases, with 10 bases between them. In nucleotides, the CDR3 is TGTGCCAGCAGTTTCGGTGGGGGGAATGAAAAACTGTTTTTT. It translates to CASSFGGGNEKLFF.

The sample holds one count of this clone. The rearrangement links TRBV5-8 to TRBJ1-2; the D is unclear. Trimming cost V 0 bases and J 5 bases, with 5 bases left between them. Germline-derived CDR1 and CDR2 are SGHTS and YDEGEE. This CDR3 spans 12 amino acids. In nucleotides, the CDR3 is TGTGCCAGCAGCTTGGAACAGTATGGCTACACCTTC. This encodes CASSLEQYGYTF.

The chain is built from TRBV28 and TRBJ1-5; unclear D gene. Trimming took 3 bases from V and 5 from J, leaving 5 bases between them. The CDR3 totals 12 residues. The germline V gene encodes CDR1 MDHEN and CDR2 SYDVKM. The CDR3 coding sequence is TGTGCCAGCAGTTTTCCCTATCAGCCCCAGCATTTT. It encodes CASSFPYQPQHF.

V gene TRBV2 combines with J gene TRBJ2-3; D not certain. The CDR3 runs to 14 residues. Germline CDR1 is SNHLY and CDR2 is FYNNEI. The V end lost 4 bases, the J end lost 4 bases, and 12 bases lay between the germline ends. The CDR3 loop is CASSGHFSADTQYF. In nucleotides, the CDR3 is TGTGCCAGCAGTGGACACTTCTCGGCAGATACGCAGTATTTT.

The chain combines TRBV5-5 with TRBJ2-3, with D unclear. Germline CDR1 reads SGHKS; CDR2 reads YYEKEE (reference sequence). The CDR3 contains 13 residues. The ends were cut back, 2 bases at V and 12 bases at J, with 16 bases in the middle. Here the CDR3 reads CASSLGGPRVQYF. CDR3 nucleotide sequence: TGTGCCAGCAGCTTAGGTGGTCCTCGGGTCCAGTATTTT.

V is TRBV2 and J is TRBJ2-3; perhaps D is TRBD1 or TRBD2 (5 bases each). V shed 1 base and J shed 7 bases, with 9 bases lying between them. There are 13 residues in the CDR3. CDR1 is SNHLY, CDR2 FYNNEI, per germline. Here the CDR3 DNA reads TGTGCCAGCAGTGAAGAAAGGGACCATACGCAGTATTTT. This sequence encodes CASSEERDHTQYF.

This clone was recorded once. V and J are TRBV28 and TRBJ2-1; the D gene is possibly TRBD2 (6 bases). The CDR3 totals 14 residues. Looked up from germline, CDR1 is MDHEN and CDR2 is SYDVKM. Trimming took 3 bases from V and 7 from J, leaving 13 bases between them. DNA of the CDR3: TGTGCCAGCAGTTTGACCGGGAGAGGTAATGAGCAGTTCTTC. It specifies CASSLTGRGNEQFF.

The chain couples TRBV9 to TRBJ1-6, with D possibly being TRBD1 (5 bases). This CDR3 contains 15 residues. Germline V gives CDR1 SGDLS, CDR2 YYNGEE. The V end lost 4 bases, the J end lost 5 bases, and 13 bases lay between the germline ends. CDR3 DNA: TGTGCCAGCAGCCCCCAAGGGGTAGATAATTCACCCCTCCACTTT. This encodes CASSPQGVDNSPLHF.

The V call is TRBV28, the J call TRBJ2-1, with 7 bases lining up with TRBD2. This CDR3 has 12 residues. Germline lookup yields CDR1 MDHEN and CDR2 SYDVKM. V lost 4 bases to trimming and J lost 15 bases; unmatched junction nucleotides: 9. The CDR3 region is CASSSLWGEGFF. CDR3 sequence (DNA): TGTGCCAGCAGTTCCCTCTGGGGGGAGGGGTTCTTC.

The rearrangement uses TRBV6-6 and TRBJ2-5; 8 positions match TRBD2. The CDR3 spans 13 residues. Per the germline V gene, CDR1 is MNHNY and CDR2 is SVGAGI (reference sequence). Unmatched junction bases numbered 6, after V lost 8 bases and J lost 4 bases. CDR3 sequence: CASAGGFSETQYF. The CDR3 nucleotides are TGTGCCAGCGCGGGGGGCTTCTCAGAGACCCAGTACTTC.

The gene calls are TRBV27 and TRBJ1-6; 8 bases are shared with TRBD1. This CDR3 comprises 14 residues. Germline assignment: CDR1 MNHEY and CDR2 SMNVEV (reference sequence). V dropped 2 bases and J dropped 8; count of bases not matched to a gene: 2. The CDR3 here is CASSLDRGHSPLHF. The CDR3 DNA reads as TGTGCCAGCAGTTTAGACAGGGGCCATTCACCCCTCCACTTT.

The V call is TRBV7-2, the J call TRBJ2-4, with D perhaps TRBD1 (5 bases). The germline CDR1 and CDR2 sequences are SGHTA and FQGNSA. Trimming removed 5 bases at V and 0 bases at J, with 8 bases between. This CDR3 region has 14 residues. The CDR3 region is CASSLDRAKNIQYF. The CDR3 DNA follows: TGTGCCAGCAGCCTCGACAGAGCCAAAAACATTCAGTACTTC.

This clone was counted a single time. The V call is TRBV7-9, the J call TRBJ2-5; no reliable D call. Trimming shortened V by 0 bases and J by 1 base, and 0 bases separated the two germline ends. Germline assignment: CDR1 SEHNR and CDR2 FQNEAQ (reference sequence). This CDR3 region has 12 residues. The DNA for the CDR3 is TGTGCCAGCAGCTTAGCCCAAGAGACCCAGTACTTC. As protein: CASSLAQETQYF.

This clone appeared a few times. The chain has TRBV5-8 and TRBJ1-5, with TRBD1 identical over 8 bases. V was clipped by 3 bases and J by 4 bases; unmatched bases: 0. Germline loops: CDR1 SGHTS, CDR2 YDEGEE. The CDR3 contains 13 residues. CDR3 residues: CASSWTGNQPQHF. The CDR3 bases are TGTGCCAGCAGCTGGACAGGGAATCAGCCCCAGCATTTT.

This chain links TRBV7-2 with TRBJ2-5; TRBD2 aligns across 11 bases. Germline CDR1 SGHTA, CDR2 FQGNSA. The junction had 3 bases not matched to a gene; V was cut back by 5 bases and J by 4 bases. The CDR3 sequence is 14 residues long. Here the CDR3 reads CASSMGLAAETQYF. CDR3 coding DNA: TGTGCCAGCAGCATGGGACTAGCGGCAGAGACCCAGTACTTC. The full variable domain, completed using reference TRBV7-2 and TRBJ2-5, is GAGVSQSPSNKVTEKGKDVELRCDPISGHTALYWYRQSLGQGLEFLIYFQGNSAPDKSGLPSDRFSAERTGGSVSTLTIQRTQQEDSAVYLCASSMGLAAETQYFGPGTRLLVL.

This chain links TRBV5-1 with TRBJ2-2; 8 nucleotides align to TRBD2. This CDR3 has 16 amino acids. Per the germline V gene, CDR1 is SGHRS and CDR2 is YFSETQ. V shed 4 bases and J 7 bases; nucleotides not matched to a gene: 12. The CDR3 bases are TGCGCCAGCAGCCTACGAGGGACTAGTTGGGTCGGGGAGCTGTTTTTT. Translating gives CASSLRGTSWVGELFF.

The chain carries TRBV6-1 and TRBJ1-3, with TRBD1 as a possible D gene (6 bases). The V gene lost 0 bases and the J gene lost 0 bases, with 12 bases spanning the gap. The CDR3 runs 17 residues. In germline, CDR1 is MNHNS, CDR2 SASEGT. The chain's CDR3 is CASSEAGGGGSGNTIYF. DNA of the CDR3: TGTGCCAGCAGTGAAGCCGGGGGCGGGGGCTCTGGAAACACCATATATTTT.